This entry features one T cell receptor (beta chain) sequence. Its cognate antigen is unknown. Produced via immunoSEQ multiplex PCR; TCRdb's table is partial and in-frame only. The data hold approximately 110,000 clones, with about nine tenths observed a single time. This sample is drawn from a study of T cell responses to AZD1222 COVID-19 vaccine. Study conclusions and caveats: Mostly white British, mostly female donors; authors suggested clonal diversity may be underestimated. Close to half of all spike-specific TCRs reportedly target regions of the variants that are unmutated. After the peak T cell response, and only then, were repertoires sampled. An increase in Spike-specific TCR breadth and depth was observed after two AZD1222 doses.

There are 14 residues in the CDR3. Losses at the gene ends were 3 bases for V and 5 bases for J; bases not matched to a gene: 1. CDR1 SEHNR and CDR2 FQNEAQ come from the germline V gene (reference sequence). This clonotype originated in an adult in good health. This chain links TRBV7-9 with TRBJ2-1; 10 bases fit TRBD2. Sample: peripheral blood, taken on day 0 of AZD1222 vaccination. For the CDR3, the DNA is TGTGCCAGCAGCTTTCTAGCGGGGGACAATGAGCAGTTCTTC. Translating gives CASSFLAGDNEQFF.